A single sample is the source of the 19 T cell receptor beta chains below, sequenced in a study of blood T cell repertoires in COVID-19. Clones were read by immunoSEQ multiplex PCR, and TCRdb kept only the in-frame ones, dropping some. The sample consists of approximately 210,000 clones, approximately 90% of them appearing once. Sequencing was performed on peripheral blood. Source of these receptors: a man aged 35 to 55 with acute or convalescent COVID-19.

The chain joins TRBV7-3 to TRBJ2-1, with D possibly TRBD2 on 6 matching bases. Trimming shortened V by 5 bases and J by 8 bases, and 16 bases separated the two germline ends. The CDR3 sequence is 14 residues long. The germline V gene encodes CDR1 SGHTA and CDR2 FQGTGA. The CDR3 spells CASSPSGEWDEQFF. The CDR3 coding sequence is TGTGCCAGCAGCCCCTCGGGGGAGTGGGATGAGCAGTTCTTC.

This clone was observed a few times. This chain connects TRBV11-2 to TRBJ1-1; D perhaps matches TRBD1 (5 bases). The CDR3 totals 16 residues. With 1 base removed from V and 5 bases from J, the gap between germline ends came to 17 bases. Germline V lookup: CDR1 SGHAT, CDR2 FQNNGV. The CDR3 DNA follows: TGTGCCAGCAGCTTAGGCCCTAGACCGGGGGGAACTGAAGCTTTCTTT. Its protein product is CASSLGPRPGGTEAFF. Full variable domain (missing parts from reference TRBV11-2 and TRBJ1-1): EAGVAQSPRYKIIEKRQSVAFWCNPISGHATLYWYQQILGQGPKLLIQFQNNGVVDDSQLPKDRFSAERLKGVDSTLKIQPAKLEDSAVYLCASSLGPRPGGTEAFFGQGTRLTVV.

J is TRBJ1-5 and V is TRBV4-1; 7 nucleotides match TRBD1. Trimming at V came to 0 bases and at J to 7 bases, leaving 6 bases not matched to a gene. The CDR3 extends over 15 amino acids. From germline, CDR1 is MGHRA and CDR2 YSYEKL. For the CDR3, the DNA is TGCGCCAGCAGCCAAGATCAAGGGGGCCGGCAGCCCCAGCATTTT. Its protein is CASSQDQGGRQPQHF.

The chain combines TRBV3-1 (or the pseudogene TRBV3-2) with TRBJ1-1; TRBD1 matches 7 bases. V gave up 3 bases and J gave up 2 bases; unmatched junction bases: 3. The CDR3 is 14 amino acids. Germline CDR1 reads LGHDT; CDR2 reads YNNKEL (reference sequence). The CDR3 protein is CASSHDRENTEAFF. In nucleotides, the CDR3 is TGTGCCAGCAGCCACGACAGGGAAAACACTGAAGCTTTCTTT.

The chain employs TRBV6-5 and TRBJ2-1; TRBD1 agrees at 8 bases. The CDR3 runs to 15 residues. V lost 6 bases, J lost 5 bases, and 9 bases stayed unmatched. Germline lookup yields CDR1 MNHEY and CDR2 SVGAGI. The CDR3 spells CASSRGTGQHNEQFF. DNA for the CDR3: TGTGCCAGCAGCCGGGGGACAGGACAACACAATGAGCAGTTCTTC.

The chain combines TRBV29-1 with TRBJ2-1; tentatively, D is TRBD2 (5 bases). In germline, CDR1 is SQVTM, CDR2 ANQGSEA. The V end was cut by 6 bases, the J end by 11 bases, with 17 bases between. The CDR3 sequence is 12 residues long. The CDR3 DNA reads TGCAGCGTCGACCGAGGACTGATGAAGCAGTTCTTC. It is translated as CSVDRGLMKQFF.

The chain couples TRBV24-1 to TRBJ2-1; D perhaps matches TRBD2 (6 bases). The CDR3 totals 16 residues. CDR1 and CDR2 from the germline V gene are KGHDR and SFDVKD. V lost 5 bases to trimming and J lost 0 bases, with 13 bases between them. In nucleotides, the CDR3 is TGTGCCACCAGTGCCTCGCGGGGAAGCTCCTACAATGAGCAGTTCTTC. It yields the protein CATSASRGSSYNEQFF.

CDR3 in amino acids: CASSSTRGQDYGYTF. The CDR3 bases are TGTGCCAGCAGTTCCACAAGGGGGCAGGACTATGGCTACACCTTC. The V call is TRBV6-2 or TRBV6-3, the J call TRBJ1-2; 7 nucleotides line up with TRBD1. CDR3 length: 15 amino acids. The germline gives CDR1 MNHEY, CDR2 SVGEGT. With V trimmed by 4 bases and J by 3 bases, 8 bases remained unmatched.

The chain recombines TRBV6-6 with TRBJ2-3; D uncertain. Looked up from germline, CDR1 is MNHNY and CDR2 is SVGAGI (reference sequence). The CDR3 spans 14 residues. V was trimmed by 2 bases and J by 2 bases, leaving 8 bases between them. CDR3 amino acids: CASSYGHNTDTQYF. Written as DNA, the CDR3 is TGTGCCAGCAGTTACGGCCATAACACAGATACGCAGTATTTT.

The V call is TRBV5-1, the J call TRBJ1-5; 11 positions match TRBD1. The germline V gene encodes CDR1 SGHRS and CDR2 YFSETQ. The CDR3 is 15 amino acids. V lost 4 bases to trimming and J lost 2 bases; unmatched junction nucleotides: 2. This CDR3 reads CASSPGQGGNQPQHF. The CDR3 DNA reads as TGCGCCAGCAGCCCGGGACAGGGGGGCAATCAGCCCCAGCATTTT.

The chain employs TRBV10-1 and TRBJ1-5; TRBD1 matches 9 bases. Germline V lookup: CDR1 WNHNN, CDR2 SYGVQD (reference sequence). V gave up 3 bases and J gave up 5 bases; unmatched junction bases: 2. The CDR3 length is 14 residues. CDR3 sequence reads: CASSDGQGHQPQHF. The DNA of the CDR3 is TGCGCCAGCAGTGATGGACAGGGGCATCAGCCCCAGCATTTT.

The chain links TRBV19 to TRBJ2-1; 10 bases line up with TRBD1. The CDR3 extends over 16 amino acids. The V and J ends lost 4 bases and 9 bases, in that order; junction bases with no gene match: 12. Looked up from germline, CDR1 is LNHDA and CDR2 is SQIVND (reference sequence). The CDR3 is CASSTSGTGESGEQFF. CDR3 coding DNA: TGTGCCAGTAGTACTTCCGGGACAGGGGAGTCAGGTGAGCAGTTCTTC.

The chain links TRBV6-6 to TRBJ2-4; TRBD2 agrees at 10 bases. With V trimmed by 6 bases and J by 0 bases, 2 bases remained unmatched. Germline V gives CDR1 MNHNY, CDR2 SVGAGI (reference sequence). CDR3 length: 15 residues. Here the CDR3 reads CASRIAGGAKNIQYF. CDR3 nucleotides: TGTGCCAGCAGAATAGCGGGAGGAGCCAAAAACATTCAGTACTTC.

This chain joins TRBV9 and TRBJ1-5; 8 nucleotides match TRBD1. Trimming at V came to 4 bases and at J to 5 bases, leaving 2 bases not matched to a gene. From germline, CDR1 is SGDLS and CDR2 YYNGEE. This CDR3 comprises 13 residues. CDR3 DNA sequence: TGTGCCAGCAGCTCAGGGGGCTATCAGCCCCAGCATTTT. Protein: CASSSGGYQPQHF. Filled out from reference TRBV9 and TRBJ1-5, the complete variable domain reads DSGVTQTPKHLITATGQRVTLRCSPRSGDLSVYWYQQSLDQGLQFLIQYYNGEERAKGNILERFSAQQFPDLHSELNLSSLELGDSALYFCASSSGGYQPQHFGDGTRLSIL.

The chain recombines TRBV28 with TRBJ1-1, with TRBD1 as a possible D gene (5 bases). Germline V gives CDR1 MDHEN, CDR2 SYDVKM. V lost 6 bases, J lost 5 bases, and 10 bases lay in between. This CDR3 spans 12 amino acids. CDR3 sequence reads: CASSLGETEAFF. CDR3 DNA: TGTGCCAGCAGCCTAGGGGAAACTGAAGCTTTCTTT.

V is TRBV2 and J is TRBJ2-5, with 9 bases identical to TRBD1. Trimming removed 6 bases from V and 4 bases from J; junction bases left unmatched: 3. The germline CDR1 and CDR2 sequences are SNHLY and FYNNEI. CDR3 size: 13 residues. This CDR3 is CASSPGQGETQYF. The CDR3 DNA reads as TGTGCCAGCAGCCCGGGACAGGGAGAGACCCAGTACTTC. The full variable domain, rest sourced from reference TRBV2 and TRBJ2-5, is EPEVTQTPSHQVTQMGQEVILRCVPISNHLYFYWYRQILGQKVEFLVSFYNNEISEKSEIFDDQFSVERPDGSNFTLKIRSTKLEDSAMYFCASSPGQGETQYFGPGTRLLVL.

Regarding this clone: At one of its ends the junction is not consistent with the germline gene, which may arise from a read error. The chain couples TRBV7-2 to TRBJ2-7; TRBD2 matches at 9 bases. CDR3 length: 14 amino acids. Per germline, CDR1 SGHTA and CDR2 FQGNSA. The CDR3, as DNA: TGTGCCAGCAGCGTAGCGGGAGTCACCTACGAGCAGTACTTC. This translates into CASSVAGVTYEQYF.

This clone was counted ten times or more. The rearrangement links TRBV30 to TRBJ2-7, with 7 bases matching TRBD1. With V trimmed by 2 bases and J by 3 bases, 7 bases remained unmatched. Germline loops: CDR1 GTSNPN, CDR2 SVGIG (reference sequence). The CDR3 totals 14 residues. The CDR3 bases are TGTGCCTGGAGTTCCGGGACAGCCAACTACGAGCAGTACTTC. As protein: CAWSSGTANYEQYF.

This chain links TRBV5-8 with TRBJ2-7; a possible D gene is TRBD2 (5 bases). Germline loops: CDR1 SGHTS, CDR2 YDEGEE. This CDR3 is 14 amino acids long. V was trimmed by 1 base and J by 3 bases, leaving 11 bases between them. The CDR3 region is CASSLPSRVYEQYF. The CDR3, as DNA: TGTGCCAGCAGCTTGCCTAGCAGAGTCTACGAGCAGTACTTC. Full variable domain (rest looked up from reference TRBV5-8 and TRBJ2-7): EAGVTQSPTHLIKTRGQQATLRCSPISGHTSVYWYQQALGLGLQFLLWYDEGEERNRGNFPPRFSGRQFPNYSSELNVNALELEDSALYLCASSLPSRVYEQYFGPGTRLTVT.